The T cell receptor (beta chain) described here comes from a study of cytomegalovirus exposure and HLA in healthy donors. Study in general: One earlier analysis, a look at about 179 million T cells, found almost 120 million unique TCR beta sequences.

V was clipped by 5 bases and J by 3 bases; unmatched bases: 6. The CDR3 sequence is 14 residues long. Germline CDR1 reads MNHEY; CDR2 reads SMNVEV (reference sequence). General study points: Analysis was carried out at a later point, and it linked a missense DCLRE1C variant to TCR beta V- and J-gene trimming.

On this clone itself: Antigen specificity is unknown.

PCR used 60 Vbeta primers and 13 Jbeta primers. TCRdb keeps only in-frame clones here, not all; method: immunoSEQ multiplex PCR. This table holds roughly 180,000 clones, approximately 71% found once. The sample taken for sequencing was PBMCs. V and J are TRBV27 and TRBJ2-7; 8 positions match TRBD1. The sequence derives from a woman in her thirties or forties in good health and CMV-seropositive. The DNA for the CDR3 is TGTGCCAGCAGTCTAAACAGGGGGTACTACGAGCAGTACTTC. As protein: CASSLNRGYYEQYF.